The 11 T cell receptor beta chains reported below all come from one sample, sequenced in a study of CD8 T cells in ankylosing spondylitis. TCRdb re-called the 5' RACE reads through MiXCR, storing one row per CDR3 protein. This table has roughly 440,000 distinct CDR3 sequences, 15% to 20% appearing once. Study conclusions and caveats: A TCR beta motif of under ten highly homologous variants seemed to mark ankylosing spondylitis blood.

Their specific antigens are unknown. Material: blood, either unsorted or a sorted T cell fraction (not recorded which). These receptors originate from a male donor with ankylosing spondylitis.

The genes are TRBV7-3 and TRBJ2-1; 10 nucleotides agree with TRBD2. Per germline, CDR1 SGHTA and CDR2 FQGTGA. Losses at the gene ends were 5 bases for V and 7 bases for J; bases not matched to a gene: 11. This CDR3 is built from 16 residues. CDR3 DNA: TGTGCCAGCAGCCCCCAGACTAGCGGGCAAGTTAATGAGCAGTTCTTC. Amino acids: CASSPQTSGQVNEQFF.

This chain uses TRBV28 with TRBJ2-3, with D perhaps matching TRBD1 (6 bases). Per germline, CDR1 MDHEN and CDR2 SYDVKM. The CDR3 is 16 residues long. V was trimmed by 8 bases and J by 2 bases, leaving 20 bases between them. The CDR3 DNA is TGTGCCAGCCACGAACCGGGCAGGGGATTCACAGATACGCAGTATTTT. Protein product: CASHEPGRGFTDTQYF.

The DNA for the CDR3 is TGCAGTGCTACTGACGGGGGGGCCTCCTACAATGAGCAGTTCTTC. This encodes CSATDGGASYNEQFF. J is TRBJ2-1 and V is TRBV20-1; TRBD2 aligns across 8 bases. This CDR3 is built from 15 residues. CDR1 is DFQATT and CDR2 is SNEGSKA in the germline V gene (reference sequence). The ends lost 4 bases at V and 0 bases at J; junction bases unmatched: 5.

This chain joins TRBV4-2 and TRBJ2-3; perhaps D is TRBD1 or TRBD2 (10 bases each). Germline values: CDR1 LGHNA, CDR2 YNFKEQ. The CDR3 consists of 19 residues. The germline V and J ends were trimmed by 4 bases and 5 bases, with 28 bases remaining between them. The CDR3 protein is CASSLRDRGLAGAQDTQYF. CDR3 DNA: TGTGCCAGCAGCCTCCGGGACAGGGGTCTAGCGGGGGCGCAAGATACGCAGTATTTT.

The chain combines TRBV7-3 with TRBJ2-1; TRBD2 matches 7 bases. Looked up from germline, CDR1 is SGHTA and CDR2 is FQGTGA. CDR3 length equals 15 residues. V lost 6 bases, J lost 16 bases, and 21 bases stayed unmatched. The CDR3 loop is CASRGSGNGRPSTFF. The CDR3 coding sequence is TGTGCCAGCAGGGGGAGCGGGAATGGACGCCCCTCAACATTCTTC.

This sequence joins TRBV20-1 and TRBJ2-7; TRBD1 matches 11 bases. CDR1 DFQATT and CDR2 SNEGSKA come from the germline V gene (reference sequence). The CDR3 contains 18 residues. Unmatched junction bases numbered 17, after V lost 7 bases and J lost 0 bases. CDR3 in amino acids: CSGHTGQGVQTISYEQYF. The CDR3 nucleotides read TGCAGTGGCCACACGGGACAGGGGGTTCAAACCATCTCCTACGAGCAGTACTTC.

This sequence joins TRBV4-1 and TRBJ2-7; no clear D gene. The CDR3 runs 14 residues. V was shortened by 0 bases and J by 7 bases, with 13 bases between the two germline ends. Looked up from germline, CDR1 is MGHRA and CDR2 is YSYEKL. CDR3 amino acids: CASSQDRTVGEQYF. CDR3 nucleotide sequence: TGCGCCAGCAGCCAAGACAGGACGGTAGGTGAGCAGTACTTC.

The rearrangement uses TRBV30 and TRBJ1-5, with D perhaps matching TRBD1 (6 bases). The germline V and J ends were trimmed by 7 bases and 7 bases, with 14 bases remaining between them. Germline loops: CDR1 GTSNPN, CDR2 SVGIG (reference sequence). The CDR3 extends over 12 amino acids. CDR3 amino acids: CALREGDQPQHF. The CDR3 bases are TGTGCCTTGAGGGAGGGGGACCAGCCCCAGCATTTT.

The V gene is TRBV6-1, the J gene TRBJ1-2, with D perhaps TRBD1 (5 bases). The CDR3 has 14 amino acids. CDR1 MNHNS and CDR2 SASEGT come from the germline V gene. Between the trimmed V and J ends, which lost 6 bases and 8 bases, there was a span of 19 bases. The CDR3 DNA reads as TGTGCCAGCAGACTGCCCGGGACCTCGGGGGGCTACACCTTC. Translating it yields CASRLPGTSGGYTF.

There are many counts of this clonotype. V usage is TRBV5-1 and J usage is TRBJ2-1; D may be TRBD2 (5 bases). The V and J ends lost 7 bases and 2 bases respectively, with 13 bases between them. Germline V gives CDR1 SGHRS, CDR2 YFSETQ. This CDR3 spans 14 amino acids. CDR3 sequence (DNA): TGCGCCAGCGTCCCTAGCCTGGCCTACAATGAGCAGTTCTTC. Amino acids: CASVPSLAYNEQFF.

This clonotype was observed many times. The chain joins TRBV12-3 or TRBV12-4 to TRBJ2-3; unclear D gene. Trimming took 4 bases from V and 4 from J, leaving 12 bases between them. The CDR3 is 14 residues long. For the CDR3, the DNA is TGTGCCAGCAGTTGGGGTTCAGGAGCAGATACGCAGTATTTT. It is translated as CASSWGSGADTQYF.